The clone carrying this T cell receptor (beta chain) was seen a few times. Its antigen is currently unknown. This record comes from a study of T-cell reconstitution after alpha-beta-depleted transplantation in children. Broader study findings: Expanded graft clones, several hundred of them, were reportedly the source of alpha-beta T cells about two months after transplant.

During its preparation, the TCRbeta library received unique molecular identifiers. TCRdb redid the calling of the PCR reads with MiXCR, one entry per CDR3 protein. The table lists about a million distinct CDR3 sequences, roughly 31% of them singletons. This sequence originates from a boy under two years old who had a stem cell transplant for SCID, so the T cells may come from the graft donor. This specimen consisted of PBMCs, mostly from graft donor cells, obtained 360 days after TCRalphabeta/CD19-depleted stem cell transplant.

The CDR3 DNA reads TGTGCCAGCACCAGGGACAGAACATACTATGGCTACACCTTC. Translating it yields CASTRDRTYYGYTF. The chain links TRBV6-1 to TRBJ1-2; 7 bases agree with TRBD1. The CDR3 consists of 14 residues. V gave up 7 bases and J gave up 3 bases; unmatched junction bases: 8. Germline values: CDR1 MNHNS, CDR2 SASEGT.